Listed below are T cell receptor beta chains from one sample, sequenced in a study of cytomegalovirus exposure and HLA in healthy donors. Clones were sequenced by immunoSEQ multiplex PCR, and TCRdb holds only the in-frame ones, with some missing. The sample records 65,000 to 90,000 clones, approximately 75% being singletons. The sequenced sample consisted of PBMCs. These TCRs come from a man in his sixties in good health and CMV-seronegative. The CDR3 runs from the conserved cysteine through the conserved F or W. The D gene is left open where the match is weak. Rows may omit the clone size; those that give it use once, few, many or a size class.

v_gene	abundance	d_gene	j_gene	CDR3aa	CDR3nt
TRBV2	-	TRBD1	TRBJ1-6	CASRVTSRQGYNSPLHF	TGTGCCAGCAGAGTCACCTCCAGACAGGGATACAATTCACCCCTCCACTTT
TRBV19	few	-	TRBJ1-1	CASSIQANTEAFF	TGTGCCAGTAGTATACAAGCGAACACTGAAGCTTTCTTT
TRBV27	-	-	TRBJ2-2	CASSFSGRVRTGELFF	TGTGCCAGCAGTTTTAGTGGCAGGGTGAGGACCGGGGAGCTGTTTTTT
TRBV10-3	-	-	TRBJ1-5	CAAGLVDREQPQHF	TGTGCCGCAGGATTGGTCGACCGGGAGCAGCCCCAGCATTTT
TRBV7-9	few	-	TRBJ1-4	CASSWGQGPREKLFF	TGTGCCAGCAGTTGGGGGCAGGGACCTCGTGAAAAACTGTTTTTT
TRBV11-2	-	-	TRBJ2-1	CASSFPRQEQFF	TGTGCCAGCAGCTTTCCAAGACAGGAGCAGTTCTTC
TRBV2	-	-	TRBJ1-1	CASSEVGGNTEAFF	TGTGCCAGCAGTGAAGTGGGAGGGAACACTGAAGCTTTCTTT
TRBV19	-	-	TRBJ1-2	CASSRQVPNYGYTF	TGTGCCAGTAGCCGACAGGTTCCTAACTATGGCTACACCTTC
TRBV18	few	-	TRBJ2-7	CASSPRDRYYEQYF	TGTGCCAGCTCACCGCGTGACAGATACTACGAGCAGTACTTC
TRBV7-8	once	-	TRBJ1-2	CASSLNFGQTSNYGYTF	TGTGCCAGCAGCTTAAATTTCGGTCAGACTTCTAACTATGGCTACACCTTC
TRBV5-1	-	TRBD1	TRBJ1-2	CASSPGTGEIYGYTF	TGCGCCAGCAGCCCAGGGACAGGGGAAATCTATGGCTACACCTTC
TRBV19	once	-	TRBJ1-5	CASSFPFGAADNQPQHF	TGTGCCAGTAGCTTTCCATTTGGTGCCGCAGACAATCAGCCCCAGCATTTT
TRBV28	-	TRBD1	TRBJ1-5	CASSLFGTGNGQPQHF	TGTGCCAGCAGTTTATTTGGGACAGGGAATGGGCAGCCCCAGCATTTT
TRBV29-1	-	-	TRBJ1-1	CSVEGGAYTEAFF	TGCAGCGTTGAAGGCGGGGCTTACACTGAAGCTTTCTTT
TRBV6-5	-	-	TRBJ1-6	CASSYQGIGSPLHF	TGTGCCAGCAGTTACCAGGGGATCGGTTCACCCCTCCACTTT
TRBV9	-	TRBD2	TRBJ2-1	CASSVEKRGGHEQFF	TGTGCCAGCAGCGTAGAGAAGCGGGGGGGCCATGAGCAGTTCTTC
TRBV6-4	-	TRBD1	TRBJ1-6	CASRDDRGGSPLHF	TGTGCCAGCAGGGATGACAGGGGAGGTTCACCCCTCCACTTT
TRBV2	-	TRBD2	TRBJ2-7	CASTSGLGVWESYEQYF	TGTGCCAGCACTAGCGGATTGGGGGTGTGGGAATCCTACGAGCAGTACTTC
TRBV10-3	-	TRBD1	TRBJ2-7	CAITQGDSYEQYF	TGTGCCATCACCCAGGGGGACTCCTACGAGCAGTACTTC
TRBV6-5	-	TRBD1	TRBJ1-2	CASPPPGTGTHGYTF	TGTGCCAGCCCTCCCCCAGGGACAGGCACCCATGGCTACACCTTC
TRBV5-6	-	TRBD1	TRBJ1-3	CASSADRGFSGNTIYF	TGTGCCAGCAGCGCGGACAGGGGATTCTCTGGAAACACCATATATTTT
TRBV5-4	-	TRBD1	TRBJ1-2	CASSLVTGVTTYGYTF	TGTGCCAGCAGCTTGGTGACAGGGGTAACAACCTATGGCTACACCTTC
TRBV4-1	few	TRBD1	TRBJ1-5	CASSQVYSRGPQPQHF	TGCGCCAGCAGCCAAGTCTATTCCAGGGGGCCTCAGCCCCAGCATTTT
TRBV9	few	-	TRBJ1-1	CASSVAVNTEAFF	TGTGCCAGCAGCGTAGCGGTGAACACTGAAGCTTTCTTT
TRBV4-1	-	TRBD2	TRBJ2-3	CASSPQGRSGGNHFTDTQYF	TGCGCCAGCAGCCCCCAGGGACGGAGCGGGGGCAACCATTTCACAGATACGCAGTATTTT
TRBV15	-	-	TRBJ1-2	CATSRDIASYGYTF	TGTGCCACCAGCAGAGATATAGCGTCCTATGGCTACACCTTC
TRBV6-6	-	-	TRBJ1-2	CASSYSTGPYGYTF	TGTGCCAGCAGTTACTCCACAGGGCCCTATGGCTACACCTTC
TRBV9	-	TRBD1	TRBJ1-2	CASSPVRTGANYGYTF	TGTGCCAGCAGTCCGGTCCGGACAGGGGCTAACTATGGCTACACCTTC
TRBV9	once	-	TRBJ1-2	CASRGGAPGVYGYTF	TGTGCCAGCAGGGGTGGGGCCCCTGGGGTTTATGGCTACACCTTC
TRBV7-3	-	-	TRBJ1-1	CASSVTAGTVNTEAFF	TGTGCCAGCAGCGTCACCGCCGGGACTGTGAACACTGAAGCTTTCTTT
TRBV2	-	-	TRBJ2-7	CASSEDKRSSYEQYF	TGTGCCAGCAGTGAAGATAAACGGAGCTCCTACGAGCAGTACTTC
TRBV18	once	-	TRBJ2-7	CASSPSSLSYEQYF	TGTGCCAGCTCACCATCCTCCCTCTCCTACGAGCAGTACTTC
TRBV19	-	TRBD1	TRBJ2-7	CASSSIATGVPHEQYF	TGTGCCAGTAGTTCCATCGCGACAGGGGTCCCCCACGAGCAGTACTTC
TRBV7-3	-	TRBD2	TRBJ2-3	CASSSAGGGADTQYF	TGTGCCAGCAGCTCGGCGGGGGGTGGGGCAGATACGCAGTATTTT
TRBV7-9	few	-	TRBJ2-7	CAGSRGGFYEQYF	TGTGCAGGATCAAGGGGGGGTTTCTACGAGCAGTACTTC
TRBV11-3	-	TRBD1	TRBJ1-1	CASSARQGAAFF	TGTGCCAGCAGCGCACGACAGGGGGCCGCTTTCTTT
TRBV25-1	-	-	TRBJ1-6	CASRDNSYNSPLHF	TGTGCCAGCAGGGACAACTCCTATAATTCACCCCTCCACTTT
TRBV19	-	-	TRBJ2-3	CASSIRTDTQYF	TGTGCCAGTAGTATACGTACAGATACGCAGTATTTT
TRBV7-9	-	-	TRBJ2-1	CASSLTLSSYNEQFF	TGTGCCAGCAGCTTGACACTCAGCTCCTACAATGAGCAGTTCTTC
TRBV6-1	few	-	TRBJ2-7	CASSEASTAAGYEQYF	TGTGCCAGCAGTGAAGCATCGACAGCGGCGGGGTACGAGCAGTACTTC
TRBV5-4	few	TRBD1	TRBJ1-3	CASYTTGGRNTIYF	TGTGCCAGCTATACCACAGGGGGCAGAAACACCATATATTTT
TRBV5-1	-	TRBD2	TRBJ2-5	CASSSVSGRQETQYF	TGCGCCAGCAGCTCGGTTAGCGGGCGACAAGAGACCCAGTACTTC
TRBV18	-	-	TRBJ1-2	CASSPERTENNYGYTF	TGTGCCAGCTCACCCGAAAGAACAGAAAATAACTATGGCTACACCTTC
TRBV11-2	-	TRBD2	TRBJ2-5	CASSPTRTSLAPLETQYF	TGTGCCAGCAGTCCCACCCGGACTAGCCTAGCGCCCCTGGAGACCCAGTACTTC
TRBV7-9	-	TRBD2	TRBJ2-7	CASSLTTSGWEQYF	TGTGCCAGCAGCTTAACGACTAGCGGATGGGAGCAGTACTTC
TRBV12-5	-	TRBD1	TRBJ1-4	CASGKDGGQARNEKLFF	TGTGCTAGTGGAAAGGACGGGGGACAGGCGAGGAATGAAAAACTGTTTTTT
TRBV11-3	once	-	TRBJ2-3	CASSLTGRNTQYF	TGTGCCAGCAGCTTAACAGGTCGGAATACGCAGTATTTT
TRBV11-2	-	-	TRBJ2-1	CASSLGPTLRGQFF	TGTGCCAGCAGCTTAGGCCCAACCCTACGGGGGCAGTTCTTC
TRBV27	-	-	TRBJ1-2	CASSRGTGVGYGYTF	TGTGCCAGCAGTCGGGGGACGGGAGTAGGCTATGGCTACACCTTC
TRBV6-1	medium-sized	-	TRBJ1-1	CASTTGRTEAFF	TGTGCCAGCACAACAGGACGGACTGAAGCTTTCTTT
TRBV5-1	-	TRBD1	TRBJ2-7	CASRLDPGGPYEQYF	TGCGCCAGCAGGCTGGACCCAGGGGGCCCCTACGAGCAGTACTTC
TRBV11-1	once	-	TRBJ1-1	CAEGGGGDIRAFF	TGTGCCGAAGGGGGGGGAGGGGATATTCGAGCTTTCTTT
TRBV5-4	few	TRBD1	TRBJ2-7	CATGDRAHEQYF	TGTGCCACCGGAGACAGGGCCCACGAGCAGTACTTC
TRBV9	-	TRBD1	TRBJ2-7	CASSTGTGGFYEQYF	TGTGCCAGCAGCACAGGGACAGGGGGCTTCTACGAGCAGTACTTC
TRBV4-2	-	TRBD1	TRBJ1-4	CASSQAIQGPRGEKLFF	TGTGCCAGCAGCCAAGCAATACAGGGGCCGCGGGGTGAAAAACTGTTTTTT
TRBV7-2	once	-	TRBJ1-5	CASSPGRGFNQPQHF	TGTGCCAGCAGCCCAGGACGGGGTTTCAATCAGCCCCAGCATTTT